Below are 32 T cell receptor beta chains sequenced from a single sample in a study of shared clonotypes between healthy human individuals. The naive CD8 subset, CD45RO-negative cells positively selected for CCR7, excluded terminally differentiated effector memory CD45RA+ cells. The table came from immunoSEQ multiplex PCR; TCRdb's copy has only in-frame clones and leaves some out. The sample lists about 590,000 clones, nearly 97% seen once, with 0.11% in the top ten. Sample: naive CD8+ T cells sorted from blood. The receptors were gathered from a woman aged 25 to 45 in good health.

In its sample, this clone was seen a few times. The chain combines TRBV7-6 with TRBJ2-7; 9 bases align to TRBD1. The CDR3 extends over 14 amino acids. V gave up 4 bases and J gave up 3 bases; unmatched junction bases: 4. Per germline, CDR1 SGHVS and CDR2 FNYEAQ. The CDR3 here is CASSYTGQGYEQYF. The CDR3, as DNA: TGTGCCAGCAGCTATACGGGACAGGGCTACGAGCAGTACTTC.

The genes are TRBV5-1 and TRBJ2-2; a weak D match, TRBD1 (6 bases). CDR1 SGHRS and CDR2 YFSETQ come from the germline V gene. CDR3 length: 16 residues. Trimming removed 4 bases at V and 3 bases at J, with 16 bases between. In nucleotides, the CDR3 is TGCGCCAGCAGCCCCACCAACTACAGGGACACCGGGGAGCTGTTTTTT. Translated, it gives CASSPTNYRDTGELFF.

The chain combines TRBV14 with TRBJ1-2, with 8 bases fitting TRBD1. V lost 0 bases to trimming and J lost 8 bases; unmatched junction nucleotides: 5. CDR3 length: 14 residues. CDR1 is SGHDN, CDR2 FVKESK, per germline. The chain's CDR3 is CASSQEWTGSGYTF. The CDR3 nucleotides read TGTGCCAGCAGCCAAGAGTGGACAGGGTCCGGCTACACCTTC.

This chain uses TRBV19 with TRBJ2-7, with TRBD1 matching 7 bases. Per germline, CDR1 LNHDA and CDR2 SQIVND (reference sequence). The J segment lost 5 bases and the V segment lost 1 base, leaving 5 bases of the junction unmatched. The CDR3 totals 14 residues. CDR3 in DNA: TGTGCCAGTAGTATAGTAGGGGGCGCGGACGAGCAGTACTTC. Translating gives CASSIVGGADEQYF.

This rearrangement joins TRBV19 to TRBJ2-3; 9 positions match TRBD2. V was clipped by 3 bases and J by 6 bases; unmatched bases: 7. The CDR3 length is 15 residues. Germline assignment: CDR1 LNHDA and CDR2 SQIVND (reference sequence). Written as DNA, the CDR3 is TGTGCCAGTAGTATGACTAGCGGTACTTCTGATACGCAGTATTTT. Amino acid sequence: CASSMTSGTSDTQYF. Complete variable domain (other parts from reference TRBV19 and TRBJ2-3): DGGITQSPKYLFRKEGQNVTLSCEQNLNHDAMYWYRQDPGQGLRLIYYSQIVNDFQKGDIAEGYSVSREKKESFPLTVTSAQKNPTAFYLCASSMTSGTSDTQYFGPGTRLTVL.

The gene calls are TRBV27 and TRBJ2-2; 10 nucleotides line up with TRBD2. The junction had 7 bases not matched to a gene; V was cut back by 0 bases and J by 3 bases. This CDR3 contains 18 residues. CDR1 and CDR2 (germline): MNHEY, SMNVEV (reference sequence). The CDR3 nucleotides read TGTGCCAGCAGTTTATCCCCTCTAGCGGGAGATTACACCGGGGAGCTGTTTTTT. As protein: CASSLSPLAGDYTGELFF.

The chain uses TRBV7-6 and TRBJ1-1; D ambiguous. The CDR3 runs 13 residues. The ends were cut back, 1 base at V and 2 bases at J, with 5 bases in the middle. Germline V gene sequence: CDR1 SGHVS, CDR2 FNYEAQ. The CDR3 protein is CASSLDSNTEAFF. The CDR3 bases are TGTGCCAGCAGCTTAGACAGCAACACTGAAGCTTTCTTT.

V gene TRBV18 combines with J gene TRBJ1-3, with 9 bases aligning to TRBD1. TRBJ2-2 explains the end of the DNA better; the J call may be wrong. Germline CDR1 KGHSH, CDR2 LQKENI. This CDR3 has 15 amino acids. The CDR3 DNA is TGTGCCAGCCCAACAGGGGGCGAAAAAACCGGGGAGCTGTTTTTT. It translates to CASPTGGEKTGELFF.

The chain couples TRBV6-5 to TRBJ1-1, with D tentatively TRBD1 (5 bases). CDR1 and CDR2 (germline): MNHEY, SVGAGI. The V and J ends lost 7 bases and 1 base respectively, with 7 bases between them. The CDR3 totals 12 residues. As DNA, the CDR3 is TGTGCCAGCATGGGGGAGAACACTGAAGCTTTCTTT. Its translation: CASMGENTEAFF.

The rearrangement joins TRBV6-6 to TRBJ2-7; possible D gene TRBD1, 5 bases. V lost 4 bases and J 0 bases, leaving 10 bases between the germline ends. The germline V gene has CDR1 MNHNY and CDR2 SVGAGI (reference sequence). The CDR3 is 14 amino acids. The CDR3 DNA reads as TGTGCCAGCAGTTCCTTGGGGCACTCCTACGAGCAGTACTTC. Amino acids: CASSSLGHSYEQYF.

On this clone itself: The junction and the germline gene differ at one end; a read error may be behind it. The chain is built from TRBV5-1 and TRBJ1-3; TRBD1 might be the D (5 bases). This CDR3 region has 14 residues. Germline lookup yields CDR1 SGHRS and CDR2 YFSETQ. CDR3 sequence (DNA): TGCGCCAGCAGTTTGGGGACCTCTGGAAACACCATATATTTT. Its translation: CASSLGTSGNTIYF.

The table lists this clone with a few counts. Different DNA sequences within this sample yield the same CDR3. The rearrangement joins TRBV19 to TRBJ2-7; 11 bases match TRBD1. Germline CDR1 reads LNHDA; CDR2 reads SQIVND (reference sequence). J was trimmed by 4 bases and V by 4 bases; bases with no gene match: 3. CDR3 size: 14 residues. CDR3 region: CASSSGTGGYEQYF. CDR3 in DNA: TGTGCCAGTAGTAGTGGGACAGGGGGTTACGAGCAGTACTTC. Combining the CDR3 with reference TRBV19 and TRBJ2-7 gives the whole variable domain DGGITQSPKYLFRKEGQNVTLSCEQNLNHDAMYWYRQDPGQGLRLIYYSQIVNDFQKGDIAEGYSVSREKKESFPLTVTSAQKNPTAFYLCASSSGTGGYEQYFGPGTRLTVT.

The V call is TRBV27, the J call TRBJ2-1, with TRBD2 identical over 8 bases. V trimming: 0 bases; J trimming: 2 bases; junction bases outside the gene matches: 3. Germline V gene data show CDR1 as MNHEY and CDR2 as SMNVEV (reference sequence). The CDR3 sequence is 16 residues long. Written as DNA, the CDR3 is TGTGCCAGCAGTTTATCACTAGCGGAGGCCTACAATGAGCAGTTCTTC. Protein product: CASSLSLAEAYNEQFF.

The V gene is TRBV19, the J gene TRBJ2-7, with 10 positions matching TRBD1. Germline CDR1 and CDR2: LNHDA and SQIVND (reference sequence). J was trimmed by 5 bases and V by 2 bases; bases with no gene match: 9. The length of the CDR3 is 16 residues. For the CDR3, the DNA is TGTGCCAGTAGTATACCGGGACAGGGGTCTATTCACGAGCAGTACTTC. Protein: CASSIPGQGSIHEQYF.

As concerns this clone: Additional DNA sequences in this sample encode the identical CDR3. The J gene is TRBJ2-7, the V gene TRBV6-1; 9 bases agree with TRBD2. This CDR3 region has 15 residues. CDR1 MNHNS and CDR2 SASEGT come from the germline V gene. J was trimmed by 2 bases and V by 1 base; bases with no gene match: 3. The chain's CDR3 is CASSEGLAGTYEQYF. The CDR3 bases are TGTGCCAGCAGTGAAGGGCTAGCGGGAACCTACGAGCAGTACTTC.

This sequence joins TRBV9 and TRBJ2-1; tentatively, D is TRBD2 (6 bases). Germline V gives CDR1 SGDLS, CDR2 YYNGEE. The CDR3 is 19 amino acids. The V and J ends lost 4 bases and 4 bases respectively, with 27 bases between them. In DNA form, the CDR3 reads TGTGCCAGCAGCTTGGTGGCTAGTCCTAGGAGGGGATTATACAATGAGCAGTTCTTC. It is translated as CASSLVASPRRGLYNEQFF.

The chain carries TRBV6-5 and TRBJ2-7; 7 nucleotides align to TRBD2. The trim removed 8 bases at V and 2 bases at J, leaving 6 bases unmatched. Germline lookup yields CDR1 MNHEY and CDR2 SVGAGI. The CDR3 consists of 13 residues. The CDR3 DNA reads TGTGCCAGCGGGCCGACTAGCCCCTACGAGCAGTACTTC. Translating gives CASGPTSPYEQYF.

With respect to this clone: At one end the junction does not follow the germline gene, possibly because of a read error. J is TRBJ2-5 and V is TRBV7-9; D unclear. The CDR3 covers 12 residues. Germline V gives CDR1 SEHNR, CDR2 FQNEAQ (reference sequence). Written as DNA, the CDR3 is TGTGCCAGCAGCCTACCCAACCGACCTGAGGACTTC. It translates to CASSLPNRPEDF. The full variable domain, rest sourced from reference TRBV7-9 and TRBJ2-5, is DTGVSQNPRHKITKRGQNVTFRCDPISEHNRLYWYRQTLGQGPEFLTYFQNEAQLEKSRLLSDRFSAERPKGSFSTLEIQRTEQGDSAMYLCASSLPNRPEDFGPGTRLLVL.

The J gene is TRBJ1-2, the V gene TRBV7-9, with TRBD1 matching 9 bases. The CDR3 contains 13 residues. V dropped 5 bases and J dropped 8; count of bases not matched to a gene: 6. Germline V gene sequence: CDR1 SEHNR, CDR2 FQNEAQ (reference sequence). The DNA for the CDR3 is TGTGCCAGCAGCCCCGGGACAGGGAGCGGCTACACCTTC. Amino acids: CASSPGTGSGYTF.

The chain recombines TRBV6-5 with TRBJ1-2; 8 bases match TRBD1. With V trimmed by 8 bases and J by 4 bases, 3 bases remained unmatched. This CDR3 has 12 amino acids. The germline gives CDR1 MNHEY, CDR2 SVGAGI. The CDR3 spells CASGQGRYGYTF. As DNA, the CDR3 is TGTGCCAGCGGACAGGGCCGCTATGGCTACACCTTC.

On this clone: The same CDR3 is also encoded by other DNA sequences in this sample. V is TRBV11-2 and J is TRBJ2-7, with a weak D call TRBD2 (6 bases). The CDR3 length is 14 residues. Trimming took off 3 bases at V and 2 bases at J, with 11 bases between the two ends. CDR1 and CDR2 (germline): SGHAT, FQNNGV. CDR3 region: CASSFGTGAYEQYF. The CDR3 DNA follows: TGTGCCAGCAGCTTTGGGACTGGGGCCTACGAGCAGTACTTC. Supplemented by reference TRBV11-2 and TRBJ2-7, the full variable domain reads EAGVAQSPRYKIIEKRQSVAFWCNPISGHATLYWYQQILGQGPKLLIQFQNNGVVDDSQLPKDRFSAERLKGVDSTLKIQPAKLEDSAVYLCASSFGTGAYEQYFGPGTRLTVT.

This clone was recorded only once. The rearrangement links TRBV27 to TRBJ2-2; a possible D gene is TRBD2 (5 bases). V was trimmed by 5 bases and J by 6 bases, leaving 13 bases between them. CDR3 size: 14 residues. CDR1 MNHEY and CDR2 SMNVEV come from the germline V gene (reference sequence). The CDR3 region is CASSPNVGAGELFF. DNA of the CDR3: TGTGCCAGCAGTCCAAACGTGGGAGCCGGGGAGCTGTTTTTT.

This clone was seen just once. The chain combines TRBV7-7 with TRBJ2-3; no clear D. Between the trimmed V and J ends, which lost 5 bases and 1 base, there was a span of 10 bases. CDR1 and CDR2 from the germline V gene are SSHAT and FNYEAQ (reference sequence). CDR3 length: 14 amino acids. The CDR3 spells CASSPEAGTDTQYF. DNA for the CDR3: TGTGCCAGCAGCCCAGAGGCGGGCACAGATACGCAGTATTTT.

V gene TRBV7-2 combines with J gene TRBJ1-1; maybe TRBD1 (6 bases). The V end lost 1 base, the J end lost 10 bases, and 22 bases lay between the germline ends. CDR1 and CDR2 (germline): SGHTA, FQGNSA. This CDR3 contains 16 residues. The CDR3 is CASSLGGRQPTGGAFF. The CDR3 region has the DNA TGTGCCAGCAGCTTAGGGGGGCGGCAGCCAACCGGGGGAGCTTTCTTT.

This chain uses TRBV2 with TRBJ1-2; D perhaps matches TRBD1 (6 bases). The CDR3 totals 13 residues. V shed 10 bases and J shed 5 bases, with 17 bases lying between them. Looked up from germline, CDR1 is SNHLY and CDR2 is FYNNEI. CDR3 amino acids: CATAGGDGYGYTF. The CDR3 DNA is TGTGCCACAGCGGGGGGCGACGGGTATGGCTACACCTTC.

The J gene is TRBJ2-5, the V gene TRBV28; D perhaps matches TRBD2 (6 bases). Deletions cut 4 bases from V and 6 bases from J, with 9 bases between. The CDR3 length is 12 residues. Germline V gene sequence: CDR1 MDHEN, CDR2 SYDVKM. Written as DNA, the CDR3 is TGTGCCAGCAGTTCGAGCGGGCAGACCCAGTACTTC. Protein: CASSSSGQTQYF.

The genes are TRBV10-1 and TRBJ1-1; possibly TRBD1 for D (5 bases). V was shortened by 4 bases and J by 2 bases, with 14 bases between the two germline ends. The CDR3 consists of 15 residues. CDR1 is WNHNN, CDR2 SYGVQD, per germline (reference sequence). The CDR3, as DNA: TGCGCCAGCAGTGCAAACCAGGGAGAAAACACTGAAGCTTTCTTT. It yields the protein CASSANQGENTEAFF.

The rearrangement uses TRBV28 and TRBJ2-7, with D unresolved. Between the trimmed V and J ends, which lost 4 bases and 0 bases, there was a span of 10 bases. Per the germline V gene, CDR1 is MDHEN and CDR2 is SYDVKM. The CDR3 spans 14 residues. The CDR3 is CASSWVAGSYEQYF. DNA of the CDR3: TGTGCCAGCAGTTGGGTCGCCGGCTCCTACGAGCAGTACTTC.

The chain employs TRBV27 and TRBJ1-5; TRBD1 is a possible D gene (6 bases). The CDR3 loop spans 15 amino acids. V was cut by 5 bases and J by 4 bases, with 15 bases left in between. Germline CDR1 MNHEY, CDR2 SMNVEV (reference sequence). The DNA for the CDR3 is TGTGCCAGCAGTACTTGGACAGAAGGGAATCAGCCCCAGCATTTT. Amino acid sequence: CASSTWTEGNQPQHF.

The V gene is TRBV5-7, the J gene TRBJ2-5; weak D call: TRBD2 (6 bases). TRBV5-7 is noted as an ORF with a role that remains uncertain. The CDR3 consists of 15 residues. V was trimmed by 0 bases and J by 3 bases, leaving 12 bases between them. The CDR3 region is CASSLGRGREETQYF. CDR3 coding DNA: TGTGCCAGCAGCTTGGGGAGGGGCCGGGAAGAGACCCAGTACTTC.

This chain links TRBV9 with TRBJ2-3; unclear D gene. The CDR3 has 14 residues. The germline CDR1 and CDR2 sequences are SGDLS and YYNGEE. Between the trimmed V and J ends, which lost 2 bases and 0 bases, there was a span of 7 bases. CDR3 sequence: CASSVPDSTDTQYF. DNA of the CDR3: TGTGCCAGCAGCGTGCCAGATAGCACAGATACGCAGTATTTT.

The V call is TRBV5-1, the J call TRBJ2-1; TRBD2 aligns across 11 bases. V trimming: 6 bases; J trimming: 10 bases; junction bases outside the gene matches: 24. CDR1 and CDR2 from the germline V gene are SGHRS and YFSETQ. The CDR3 length is 19 residues. Here the CDR3 reads CASKQTGTSGSPEVSEQFF. The CDR3 coding sequence is TGCGCCAGCAAGCAAACCGGAACTAGCGGGAGCCCCGAGGTCAGCGAGCAGTTCTTC.